Described below is a single T cell receptor beta chain sequence and its context. These data originate in a study of control samples from healthy donors and cancer patients. Only in-frame clones appear in the TCRdb table, and some are missing; sequencing was by immunoSEQ multiplex PCR. The data hold 95,000 to 100,000 clones, with 80% to 90% observed a single time. With 2 bases removed from V and 0 bases from J, the gap between germline ends came to 8 bases. CDR1 and CDR2 from the germline V gene are GTSNPN and SVGIG (reference sequence). The CDR3 is 15 amino acids. The sequence derives from a man under 40 in good health. The sequenced material came from blood. V is TRBV30 and J is TRBJ2-6; D is ambiguous. The CDR3 loop is CAWSIGGSGANVLTF. CDR3 DNA: TGTGCCTGGAGTATCGGCGGCTCTGGGGCCAACGTCCTGACTTTC.